Sequencing of this T cell receptor (beta chain) was carried out in a study of CXCR3-negative and CXCR3-positive naive CD8 T cells (dated by TCRdb to the late 2010s). Background for the entire study: About 135 million TRB reads were obtained in total, roughly 1.5 +/- 0.3 million reads per library. Data from 11 donors, pooled across two independent experiments, went into the diversity and physicochemical repertoire analyses. The TRBV-TRBJ cluster analysis covered naive subsets from 5 donors and memory cells from 3 donors. General conclusions and limits of the study: Repertoire diversity was comparably high in both naive subsets but much lower in memory CD8+ T cells. Surface CD5, linked to self-reactivity in mice, was comparable between naive subsets; TCR interaction strength was therefore also inferred from TRB CDR3 physicochemical properties. Freshly isolated PBMCs were used for most assays because CXCR3 expression partially decreased after cryopreservation. TRB CDR3s from CXCR3-positive naive cells showed higher hydrophobicity (lower Kidera factor 4), lower energy, and higher strength and volume indices than CXCR3-negative naive cells. Naive CXCR3-negative and CXCR3-positive cells from the same donor showed similar TRBV-TRBJ usage, whereas memory cells showed distinct patterns.

Notes on this clonotype: It lacks a known antigen.

The CDR3 contains 14 residues, cysteine and phenylalanine counted. DNA for this receptor is not on file. Looking up the germline V gene yields CDR1 SGHVS and CDR2 FQNEAQ. TCRdb shows the sequencer as NextSeq 550. The Human TCR Profiling Kit (MiLaboratory) was used to prepare UMI-labeled 5' RACE TRB cDNA libraries. The full amount of extracted RNA was used for cDNA synthesis, and the full amount of resulting cDNA was used for PCR amplification. The libraries were made side by side, with each library going through the same number of PCR cycles. The authors' pipeline ran thus. With a minimum of two reads required per UMI, MIGEC and MiXCR pulled out about 52,000 +/- 9,100 unique UMI-labeled TRB cDNA molecules from each library. An average of roughly 40,000 +/- 10,000 functional in-frame TRB CDR3 nucleotide clonotypes without stop codons was found per library. After downsampling to 5000 UMI-labeled TRB molecules per sample, diversity metrics, including normalized Shannon-Wiener and Chao1, were computed in VDJtools. VDJtools computed clonotype-size-weighted physicochemical properties of the central five CDR3 residues: interaction energy, strength, volume and Kidera factor 4. TCRdb reprocessed the reads, reporting each CDR3 protein sequence once and no DNA. These V and J calls originate from TCRdb's pipeline instead of the authors' own analysis. The sample table on file contains roughly 120,000 distinct CDR3 sequences. The ten largest clones take up around 0.54% of the sample.

Each CD8+ T cell subset was flow-sorted in triplicate, with 250,000 to 350,000 cells per subset placed directly into RLT lysis buffer. To keep memory contaminants out, a stringent definition of naive CD8+ T cells was applied: CD45RO-CCR7+CD27+CD95-. Using standard density gradient centrifugation, peripheral blood mononuclear cells were isolated from buffy coats. A FACSAria III was used to flow-sort naive CD8+ T cells into CXCR3-negative and CXCR3-positive populations. Total RNA was extracted from sorted cells using an RNeasy Mini Kit. The chain couples TRBV7-8 to TRBJ2-7; checking the TCRdb D call of TRBD2 is not possible without DNA. The clonotype comes from a human donor in good health. Some clones in this sample may be carry-over from other donors' samples. The sequenced sample consisted of naive CXCR3+ CD8+ T cells from blood. The sample's cell subset or site label is to be understood as: CD45RO-CCR7+CD27+CD95- naive CD8+ T cells expressing CXCR3 (TNR3+). The CDR3 reads CASSFLGGAYEQYF.